Listed below are T cell receptor beta chains from one sample, sequenced in a study of T cell responses to AZD1222 COVID-19 vaccine. Generated by immunoSEQ multiplex PCR, the TCRdb table keeps only in-frame clones and is missing some. Of 95,000 to 150,000 clones in the sample, about 92% were seen once. The sample was peripheral blood, taken 28 days after the second AZD1222 dose. The receptors here all came from an adult who received the AZD1222 COVID-19 vaccine. Both conserved end residues are part of each CDR3.

TRBV1	TRBJ2-3	CTSSQVTSGSTDTQYF
TRBV6-1	TRBJ2-7	CASSEGASADEQYF
TRBV29-1	TRBJ1-2	CSVIGPHGYTF
TRBV3-1/TRBV3-2	TRBJ2-7	CASSRESEQYF
TRBV29-1	TRBJ1-1	CTAGVRDREAFF
TRBV6-6	TRBJ1-2	CASTSRQGYYGYTF
TRBV10-3	TRBJ2-5	CAISESQETQYF
TRBV29-1	TRBJ1-2	CSVEDRTDFYGYTF
TRBV6-5	TRBJ1-1	CASKVTGDTEAFF
TRBV30	TRBJ1-5	CAWSPGFESHSNQPQHF
TRBV5-1	TRBJ2-7	CASSLAGLTAVDKYYEQYF
TRBV4-3	TRBJ1-3	CASSQDLGASGNTIYF
TRBV19	TRBJ2-1	CASSPGHIYNEQFF
TRBV4-1	TRBJ1-1	CASSQGSKGFF
TRBV5-1	TRBJ2-7	CASSYRDTTYEQYF
TRBV5-4	TRBJ2-2	CASGSEGGMSGELFF
TRBV7-3	TRBJ2-7	CASSLASGTSYEQYF
TRBV6-1	TRBJ1-1	CASSENGAYTEAFF